This TCR beta chain originates from a study of Ad26.COV2.S vaccination and SARS-CoV-2 variants. Here immunoSEQ multiplex PCR was the method, and the copy in TCRdb shows in-frame clones only, minus some. The sample shows about 250,000 clones, more than 70% of them seen only once. Treatment here: roughly 19 received Ad26.COV2.S at low or high dose, single or two shots; several received placebo; per-sample allocation not given. Sampling occurred on day 63 after the first vaccine or placebo injection. CDR1 and CDR2 from the germline V gene are SGHVS and FNYEAQ. This CDR3 spans 16 amino acids. With 5 bases removed from V and 3 bases from J, the gap between germline ends came to 20 bases.

The rearrangement uses TRBV7-6 and TRBJ2-7; tentatively, D is TRBD1 (7 bases). The source is a person aged 18-60 years who received the Ad26.COV2.S COVID-19 vaccine or a placebo. The sample here was peripheral blood, taken in a trial of Ad26.COV2.S vaccine versus placebo. The CDR3 region is CASSLEGAQGGYEQYF. DNA of the CDR3: TGTGCCAGCAGCCTAGAAGGTGCCCAGGGGGGCTACGAGCAGTACTTC.